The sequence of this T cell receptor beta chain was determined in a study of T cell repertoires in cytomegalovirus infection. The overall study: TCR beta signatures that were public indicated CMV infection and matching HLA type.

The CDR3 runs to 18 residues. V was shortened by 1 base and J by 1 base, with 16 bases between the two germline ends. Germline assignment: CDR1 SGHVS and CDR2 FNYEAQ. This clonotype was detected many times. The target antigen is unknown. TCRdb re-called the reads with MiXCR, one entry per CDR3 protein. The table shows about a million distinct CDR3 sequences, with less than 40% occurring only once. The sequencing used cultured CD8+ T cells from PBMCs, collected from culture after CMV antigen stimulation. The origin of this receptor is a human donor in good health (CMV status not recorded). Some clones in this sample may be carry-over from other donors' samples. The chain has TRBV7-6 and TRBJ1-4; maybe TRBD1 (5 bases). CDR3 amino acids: CASSLGAGGAGTNEKLFF. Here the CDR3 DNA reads TGTGCCAGCAGCTTAGGCGCGGGAGGGGCTGGAACTAATGAAAAACTGTTTTTT.